Listed here are 5 T cell receptor beta chains from one sample, sequenced in a study of cytomegalovirus exposure and HLA in healthy donors. The PCR ran on 60 Vbeta and 13 Jbeta primers. Method: immunoSEQ multiplex PCR; TCRdb's copy keeps in-frame clones and lacks some. The table lists about 36,000 clones, 53% of them singletons. The sequenced material came from PBMCs. These receptors were taken from a woman in her 40s in good health and CMV-seropositive.

The chain joins TRBV4-1 to TRBJ1-1, with no clear D. CDR3 length: 14 amino acids. Trimming left V 4 bases short and J 3 bases short, with 12 bases between. Germline V gene data show CDR1 as MGHRA and CDR2 as YSYEKL. CDR3 nucleotide sequence: TGCGCCAGCAGCCTGATCGGGTCCGACACTGAAGCTTTCTTT. Amino acids: CASSLIGSDTEAFF.

There are a few counts of this clone. The chain employs TRBV28 and TRBJ2-1, with D possibly being TRBD2 (6 bases). The CDR3 runs 12 residues. Germline V gene lookup returns CDR1 MDHEN and CDR2 SYDVKM. The V and J ends lost 7 bases and 4 bases respectively, with 8 bases between them. In nucleotides, the CDR3 is TGTGCCAGCATCGCGGGGTACAATGAGCAGTTCTTC. It is translated as CASIAGYNEQFF. The entire variable domain, with the rest obtained from reference TRBV28 and TRBJ2-1, is as follows: DVKVTQSSRYLVKRTGEKVFLECVQDMDHENMFWYRQDPGLGLRLIYFSYDVKMKEKGDIPEGYSVSREKKERFSLILESASTNQTSMYLCASIAGYNEQFFGPGTRLTVL.

The V and J genes are TRBV9 and TRBJ2-3; maybe TRBD1 (6 bases). CDR3 length: 15 amino acids. CDR1 is SGDLS, CDR2 YYNGEE, per germline. Trimming cost V 0 bases and J 5 bases, with 13 bases left between them. The CDR3 bases are TGTGCCAGCAGCGTAGACACAGGGTCTAGAGATACGCAGTATTTT. As protein: CASSVDTGSRDTQYF.

The table lists this clone with a count of one. This chain connects TRBV5-4 to TRBJ2-1, with 7 bases lining up with TRBD1. The CDR3 is 15 residues long. Germline V gene sequence: CDR1 SGHNT, CDR2 YYREEE (reference sequence). The trim removed 0 bases at V and 10 bases at J, leaving 10 bases unmatched. The CDR3 bases are TGTGCCAGCAGCTTGGCGCAGGGGGAGATCGGGGAGCAGTTCTTC. Protein: CASSLAQGEIGEQFF. The full variable domain, its missing parts supplied by reference TRBV5-4 and TRBJ2-1, is ETGVTQSPTHLIKTRGQQVTLRCSSQSGHNTVSWYQQALGQGPQFIFQYYREEENGRGNFPPRFSGLQFPNYSSELNVNALELDDSALYLCASSLAQGEIGEQFFGPGTRLTVL.

Concerning this clone itself: Other DNA variants within this sample encode the same CDR3. In DNA form, the CDR3 reads TGTGCCAGCAGCTTAGTAGGCGGGCAGGGGGCAACCTATGGCTACACCTTC. Protein product: CASSLVGGQGATYGYTF. The chain joins TRBV7-2 to TRBJ1-2, with 8 nucleotides matching TRBD1. Losses at the gene ends were 1 base for V and 4 bases for J; bases not matched to a gene: 11. Germline V gene sequence: CDR1 SGHTA, CDR2 FQGNSA. The CDR3 has 17 amino acids.